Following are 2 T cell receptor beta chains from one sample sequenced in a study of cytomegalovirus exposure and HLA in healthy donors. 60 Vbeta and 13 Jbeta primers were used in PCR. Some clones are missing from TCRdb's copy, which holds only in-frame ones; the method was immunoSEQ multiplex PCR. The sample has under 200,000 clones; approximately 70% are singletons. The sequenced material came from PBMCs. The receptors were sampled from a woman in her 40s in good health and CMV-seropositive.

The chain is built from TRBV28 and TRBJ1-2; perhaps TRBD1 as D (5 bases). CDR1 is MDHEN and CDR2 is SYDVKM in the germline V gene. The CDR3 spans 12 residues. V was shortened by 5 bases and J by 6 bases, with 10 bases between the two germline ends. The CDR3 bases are TGTGCCAGCAGTGTCCAAGGGGATGGCTACACCTTC. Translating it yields CASSVQGDGYTF.

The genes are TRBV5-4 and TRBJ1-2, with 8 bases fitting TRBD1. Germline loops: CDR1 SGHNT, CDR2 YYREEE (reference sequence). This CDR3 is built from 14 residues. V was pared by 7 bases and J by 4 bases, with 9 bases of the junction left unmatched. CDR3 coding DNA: TGTGCCAGCTCCCCGGGGGGACAGGTCTATGGCTACACCTTC. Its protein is CASSPGGQVYGYTF. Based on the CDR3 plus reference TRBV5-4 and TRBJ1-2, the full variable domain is ETGVTQSPTHLIKTRGQQVTLRCSSQSGHNTVSWYQQALGQGPQFIFQYYREEENGRGNFPPRFSGLQFPNYSSELNVNALELDDSALYLCASSPGGQVYGYTFGSGTRLTVV.